A selection of T cell receptor beta chains follows, all from one sample in a study of beta chain features in type 1 diabetes. Clones were sequenced by immunoSEQ multiplex PCR, and TCRdb holds only the in-frame ones, with some missing. The sample lists about 640,000 clones; around 12% were seen once. Sequencing input: naive CD4+ T cells from blood. Receptors were obtained from a man aged 30-40 years with type 1 diabetes. The CDR3 runs from the conserved cysteine through the conserved F or W. Each record gives: J gene, clone size, V gene, D gene, CDR3 DNA, CDR3 protein. A D gene is named only where the DNA matches it firmly. Only some rows state a clone size, as once, few, many or a class for expanded clones.

>TRBJ1-2|-|TRBV4-2|-
TGTGCCAGCAGCCTCGGCCTATATGGCTACACCTTC
CASSLGLYGYTF
>TRBJ2-3|few|TRBV10-1|-
TGCGCCAGCGGCGGAGCCGGGAATACGCAGTATTTT
CASGGAGNTQYF
>TRBJ2-5|-|TRBV2|-
TGTGCCAGCATTCTACAGGGAGAGGGAGAGACCCAGTACTTC
CASILQGEGETQYF
>TRBJ2-3|few|TRBV5-1|TRBD2
TGCGCCAGCAGCTCAGGACTAGCGGGGTCCTTTAGCACAGATACGCAGTATTTT
CASSSGLAGSFSTDTQYF
>TRBJ2-5|few|TRBV18|-
TGTGCCAGCTCACCACGGCTGTCCGGGGTGGAGACCCAGTACTTC
CASSPRLSGVETQYF
>TRBJ2-7|few|TRBV19|TRBD2
TGTGCCAGTAGTTCAACTGGGGGAGGGTTGAAGGAGCAGTACTTC
CASSSTGGGLKEQYF
>TRBJ1-2|-|TRBV21-1|-
TGTGCCAGCAGCATCCCTCCGAGGGTTGACTATGGCTACACCTTC
CASSIPPRVDYGYTF
>TRBJ2-3|-|TRBV9|-
TGTGCCAGCAGCCCCCAAACGAGCACAGATACGCAGTATTTT
CASSPQTSTDTQYF
>TRBJ1-5|-|TRBV6-5|-
TGTGCCAGCAGTTCCCGACTTGGGATGAGCAATCAGCCCCAGCATTTT
CASSSRLGMSNQPQHF
>TRBJ1-2|few|TRBV7-9|-
TGTGCCAGCAGCTTAGCGGTTGTGGGGAGTTATGGCTACACCTTC
CASSLAVVGSYGYTF
>TRBJ2-1|-|TRBV7-2|-
TGTGCCAGCAGCCGACCGGGGAGCTCCTACAATGAGCAGTTCTTC
CASSRPGSSYNEQFF
>TRBJ2-7|few|TRBV9|TRBD1
TGTGCCAGCAGCTCAATGGGACAGGGGTACGAGCAGTACTTC
CASSSMGQGYEQYF
>TRBJ1-2|-|TRBV7-9|-
TGTGCCAGCAGTGTGGCCGGGGCCAACTATGGCTACACCTTC
CASSVAGANYGYTF
>TRBJ1-3|few|TRBV9|-
TGTGCCAGCAACGGGGGTTCAGGAAACACCATATATTTT
CASNGGSGNTIYF
>TRBJ2-1|-|TRBV19|-
TGTGCCAGTAGTATAGGGAACAGGGCCCTTCAGTTCTTC
CASSIGNRALQFF
>TRBJ2-3|-|TRBV6-1|TRBD1
TGTGCCAGCAGAAGACAGGGCGGAACAGATACGCAGTATTTT
CASRRQGGTDTQYF
>TRBJ2-5|few|TRBV30|TRBD2
TGTGCCTGGAGTGTACAGGGCGGGGGGACGGAGACCCAGTACTTC
CAWSVQGGGTETQYF
>TRBJ2-2|few|TRBV29-1|-
TGCAGCGTTGATTCTCAGGGTACCGGGGAGCTGTTTTTT
CSVDSQGTGELFF
>TRBJ2-3|few|TRBV6-4|TRBD1
TGTGCCAGCATTCCCCGAGGGGACAGATACACAGATACGCAGTATTTT
CASIPRGDRYTDTQYF
>TRBJ2-7|few|TRBV29-1|-
TGCAGCGTAGGCAGGTATGGGAGCGACAGGGAGGGGGAGCAGTACTTC
CSVGRYGSDREGEQYF
>TRBJ1-5|-|TRBV11-3|-
TGTGCCAGCAGCCCGGACGGTGCCAATCAGCCCCAGCATTTT
CASSPDGANQPQHF
>TRBJ1-2|-|TRBV2|-
TGTGCCAGCAGTGATTCGCGGGAGATCTATGGCTACACCTTC
CASSDSREIYGYTF
>TRBJ2-5|few|TRBV6-6|-
TGTGCCAGCAGTTGGGGTAGCGGCCAAGAGACCCAGTACTTC
CASSWGSGQETQYF
>TRBJ2-5|-|TRBV5-1|-
TGCGCCAGCAGCTCGGCCGGGGCTGCAACTCGAGGAGAGACCCAGTACTTC
CASSSAGAATRGETQYF
>TRBJ1-2|few|TRBV5-1|-
TGCGCCAGCAGCCCGACGGTCATCAGCTATGGCTACACCTTC
CASSPTVISYGYTF
>TRBJ1-4|-|TRBV4-3|-
TGCGCCAGCAGCCAAGAAGACATGGGCGAACTGTTTTTT
CASSQEDMGELFF
>TRBJ1-2|-|TRBV23-1|-
TGCGCCAGCAGCCTAAGCCGGGGGCAGAACTATGGCTACACCTTC
CASSLSRGQNYGYTF
>TRBJ2-1|few|TRBV5-1|-
TGCGCCAGCAGCTTTCCACGGTACAATGAGCAGTTCTTC
CASSFPRYNEQFF
>TRBJ1-2|-|TRBV13|TRBD1
TGTGCCAGCAGCCCAGACAGGGCCTATGGCTACACCTTC
CASSPDRAYGYTF
>TRBJ1-2|few|TRBV5-1|-
TGCGCCAGCAGCCCCGACCGGGGTCTCGGCTACACCTTC
CASSPDRGLGYTF
>TRBJ1-1|few|TRBV27|-
TGTGCCAGCAGTCTGGGGCCCTCGGGGAACACTGAAGCTTTCTTT
CASSLGPSGNTEAFF
>TRBJ1-2|-|TRBV29-1|-
TGCAGCGTTGAAACACAGGGCGGGGGCTACACCTTC
CSVETQGGGYTF
>TRBJ2-5|-|TRBV11-2|TRBD2
TGTGCCAGCAGCTTCCCAGCGGGGGGGCCCCGAGAGACCCAGTACTTC
CASSFPAGGPRETQYF
>TRBJ1-1|many|TRBV14|-
TGTGCCAGCAGCCAAGAGGGGACGGTAGCTTTCTTT
CASSQEGTVAFF
>TRBJ1-2|-|TRBV5-6|-
TGTGCCAGCAGCTTAAGGGTTATGCATGGCTACACCTTC
CASSLRVMHGYTF
>TRBJ2-5|-|TRBV27|TRBD1
TGTGCCAGCAGTTTACAGGGGGCGGACGAGACCCAGTACTTC
CASSLQGADETQYF
>TRBJ1-2|-|TRBV30|-
TGTGCCTGGAGGACCGCAGGGGCCTATGGCTACACCTTC
CAWRTAGAYGYTF
>TRBJ2-3|few|TRBV18|-
TGTGCCAGCTCCGCAGGGGGCACAGATACGCAGTATTTT
CASSAGGTDTQYF
>TRBJ1-5|-|TRBV14|TRBD1
TGTGCCAGCAGCCAAGCCGCGGGACAGAGCAATCAGCCCCAGCATTTT
CASSQAAGQSNQPQHF
>TRBJ1-1|-|TRBV9|-
TGTGCCAGCAGTGGGGGTTACGGGCAAGAGGGGACTGAAGCTTTCTTT
CASSGGYGQEGTEAFF
>TRBJ2-1|-|TRBV19|-
TGTGCCAGTAGTATAGCCGGACTGGGGCAGTTCTTC
CASSIAGLGQFF
>TRBJ2-1|few|TRBV12-5|-
TGTGCTAGTGGTTTGTGGCCCAAAGTACTGGGTGGGCAGTTCTTC
CASGLWPKVLGGQFF